This T cell receptor (beta chain) came from a study of T cells in Graves' hyperthyroidism and ophthalmopathy. This clonotype showed up many times. Trimming stripped 6 bases from V and 4 bases from J, with 19 bases between. Germline V gives CDR1 LGHDT, CDR2 YNNKEL (reference sequence). This CDR3 region has 16 residues. Authors of the study amplified TCR beta CDR3 regions from RNA transcripts. The study used the HTBI primer set for a first-round RT-PCR of the TCR CDR3. TCRdb re-called the multiplex PCR reads with MiXCR, one entry per CDR3 protein. This sample has roughly 380,000 distinct CDR3 sequences; about 14% occur once, and the top ten carry about 20%.

The receptor was isolated from a man between 25 and 39 years old with Graves' hyperthyroidism that later progressed to Graves' ophthalmopathy. The sample taken for sequencing was blood. The rearrangement joins TRBV3-1 to TRBJ2-1; a weak D match, TRBD1 (5 bases). CDR3 residues: CASSHRDSTPYNEQFF. CDR3 DNA sequence: TGTGCCAGCAGTCACCGAGACAGTACCCCTTACAATGAGCAGTTCTTC.